This T cell receptor beta chain was obtained from a study of T-cell memory formation after mild COVID-19. From the 5' RACE reads, TCRdb called clonotypes with MiXCR, one entry per CDR3 protein. The sample holds roughly 250,000 distinct CDR3 sequences, around 15% seen once. This TCR derives from a man between 18 and 35 years old who had mild COVID-19 (a few samples of this study predate the infection). Cell type and time point are not known. Specimen: PBMCs or a T cell subset sorted from them (not recorded which).

The CDR3 DNA reads TGTGCCTGCAAGACTAGCGGGACAGATACGCAGTATTTT. Translated, it gives CACKTSGTDTQYF. V and J are TRBV30 and TRBJ2-3; TRBD2 matches 10 bases. With 6 bases clipped from V and 3 bases from J, the junction kept 3 bases outside the gene matches. In germline, CDR1 is GTSNPN, CDR2 SVGIG (reference sequence). The CDR3 runs to 13 residues.